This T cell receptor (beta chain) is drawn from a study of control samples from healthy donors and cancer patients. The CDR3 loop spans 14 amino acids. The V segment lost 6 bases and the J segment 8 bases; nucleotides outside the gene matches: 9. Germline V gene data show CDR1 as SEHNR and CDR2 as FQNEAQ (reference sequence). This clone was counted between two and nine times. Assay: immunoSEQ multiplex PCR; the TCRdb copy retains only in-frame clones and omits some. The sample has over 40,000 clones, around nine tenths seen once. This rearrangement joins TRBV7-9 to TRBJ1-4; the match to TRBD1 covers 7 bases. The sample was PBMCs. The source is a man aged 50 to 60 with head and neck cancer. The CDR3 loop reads CASSFTQGFEKLFF. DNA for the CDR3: TGTGCCAGCAGTTTCACACAGGGGTTCGAAAAACTGTTTTTT. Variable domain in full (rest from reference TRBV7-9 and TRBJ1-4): DTGVSQNPRHKITKRGQNVTFRCDPISEHNRLYWYRQTLGQGPEFLTYFQNEAQLEKSRLLSDRFSAERPKGSFSTLEIQRTEQGDSAMYLCASSFTQGFEKLFFGSGTQLSVL.